The entry below gives a single TCR beta chain sequence along with its context. Per the original data handling: Amplification from reference gene primers served as the basis for estimated nucleated cell counts. Repertoires were generated with immunoSEQ multiplex PCR, while TCRdb's copy carries only in-frame clones and drops some. That table supplies the V and J calls and clone size; D and trimming were determined from the DNA. The table has about 120,000 clones, 75% to 85% seen once. The data were taken from a study of blood T cell repertoires in COVID-19. Across the whole study: Samples came from the United States, Italy and Spain, spanning acute and convalescent COVID-19. T cells, B-cell-depleted T cells, or PBMCs supplied cDNA or gDNA.

CDR1 SGHNT and CDR2 YYREEE come from the germline V gene (reference sequence). The CDR3 spans 14 residues. The J segment lost 3 bases and the V segment lost 4 bases, leaving 4 bases of the junction unmatched. V and J are TRBV5-4 and TRBJ2-5; the match to TRBD2 covers 9 bases. The sequencing input was peripheral blood. The sequence derives from a man aged 35 to 55 with active or convalescent COVID-19. Here the CDR3 reads CASSAKRGEETQYF. DNA of the CDR3: TGTGCCAGCAGCGCAAAGCGGGGGGAAGAGACCCAGTACTTC.